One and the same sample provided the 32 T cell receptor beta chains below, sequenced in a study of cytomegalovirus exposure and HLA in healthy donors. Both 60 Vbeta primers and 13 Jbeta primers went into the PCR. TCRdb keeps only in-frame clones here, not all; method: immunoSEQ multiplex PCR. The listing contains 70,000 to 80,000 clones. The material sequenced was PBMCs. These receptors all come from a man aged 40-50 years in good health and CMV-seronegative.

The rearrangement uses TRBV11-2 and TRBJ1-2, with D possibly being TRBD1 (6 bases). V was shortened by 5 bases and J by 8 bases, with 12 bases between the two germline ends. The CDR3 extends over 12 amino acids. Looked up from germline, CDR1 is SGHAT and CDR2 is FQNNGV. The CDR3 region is CASSQAGVGYTF. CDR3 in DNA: TGTGCCAGCAGCCAGGCAGGGGTCGGCTACACCTTC.

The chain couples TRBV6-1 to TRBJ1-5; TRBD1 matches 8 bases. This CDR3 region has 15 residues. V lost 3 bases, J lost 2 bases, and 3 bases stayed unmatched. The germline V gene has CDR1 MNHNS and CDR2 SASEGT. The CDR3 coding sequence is TGTGCCAGCAGTGACCAGGACAGGGGCAATCAGCCCCAGCATTTT. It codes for CASSDQDRGNQPQHF.

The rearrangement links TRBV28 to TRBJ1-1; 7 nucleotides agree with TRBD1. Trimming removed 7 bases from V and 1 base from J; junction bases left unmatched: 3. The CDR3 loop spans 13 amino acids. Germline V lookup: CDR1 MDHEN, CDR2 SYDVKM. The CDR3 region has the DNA TGTGCCAGCAAGCAGGGGGGGAACACTGAAGCTTTCTTT. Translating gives CASKQGGNTEAFF.

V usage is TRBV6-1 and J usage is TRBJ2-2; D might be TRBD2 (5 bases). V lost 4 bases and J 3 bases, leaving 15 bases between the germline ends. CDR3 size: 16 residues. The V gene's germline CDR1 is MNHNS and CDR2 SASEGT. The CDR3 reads CASSAPGIEDTGELFF. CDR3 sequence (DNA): TGTGCCAGCAGTGCCCCGGGGATAGAGGACACCGGGGAGCTGTTTTTT.

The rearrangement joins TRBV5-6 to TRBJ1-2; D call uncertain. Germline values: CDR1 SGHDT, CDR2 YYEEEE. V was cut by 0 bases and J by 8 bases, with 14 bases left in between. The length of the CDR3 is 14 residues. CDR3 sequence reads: CASSLEGMDLGYTF. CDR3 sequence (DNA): TGTGCCAGCAGCTTGGAGGGCATGGACTTGGGCTACACCTTC.

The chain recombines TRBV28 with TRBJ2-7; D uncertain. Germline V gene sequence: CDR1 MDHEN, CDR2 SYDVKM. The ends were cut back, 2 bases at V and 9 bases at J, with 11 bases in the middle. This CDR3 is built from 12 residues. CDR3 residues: CASSLTYTMQYF. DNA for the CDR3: TGTGCCAGCAGTTTAACCTATACGATGCAGTACTTC.

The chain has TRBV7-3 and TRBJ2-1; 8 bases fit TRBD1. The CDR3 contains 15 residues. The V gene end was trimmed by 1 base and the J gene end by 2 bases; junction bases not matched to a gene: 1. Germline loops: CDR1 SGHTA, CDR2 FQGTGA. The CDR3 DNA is TGTGCCAGCAGCTTAAGACAGGGGACCTACAATGAGCAGTTCTTC. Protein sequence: CASSLRQGTYNEQFF.

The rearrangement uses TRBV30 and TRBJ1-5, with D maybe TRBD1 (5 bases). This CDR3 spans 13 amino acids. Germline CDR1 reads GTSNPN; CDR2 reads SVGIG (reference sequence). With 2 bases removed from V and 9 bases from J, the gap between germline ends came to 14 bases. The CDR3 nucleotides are TGTGCCTGGAGTCGGGACGGAGCGGGGCCCCAGCATTTT. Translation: CAWSRDGAGPQHF.

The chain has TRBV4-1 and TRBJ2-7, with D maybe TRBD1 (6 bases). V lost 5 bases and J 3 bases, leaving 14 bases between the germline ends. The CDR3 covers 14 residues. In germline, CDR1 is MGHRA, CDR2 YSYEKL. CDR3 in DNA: TGCGCCAGCAGCTCCGCTACAGGGTTCTACGAGCAGTACTTC. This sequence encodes CASSSATGFYEQYF.

The CDR3, as DNA: TGTGCCAGCTCAACTTCGACAGGCTACGAGCAGTACTTC. Residues: CASSTSTGYEQYF. The chain links TRBV18 to TRBJ2-7; TRBD1 is a possible D gene (6 bases). The CDR3 extends over 13 amino acids. V shed 5 bases and J shed 3 bases, with 11 bases lying between them. Per the germline V gene, CDR1 is KGHSH and CDR2 is LQKENI.

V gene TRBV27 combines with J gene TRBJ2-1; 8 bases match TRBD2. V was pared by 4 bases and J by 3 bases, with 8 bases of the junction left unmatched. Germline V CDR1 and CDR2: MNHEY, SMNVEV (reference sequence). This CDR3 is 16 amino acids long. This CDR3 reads CASSSQGSGVYNEQFF. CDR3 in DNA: TGTGCCAGCAGTTCCCAGGGTAGCGGGGTCTACAATGAGCAGTTCTTC.

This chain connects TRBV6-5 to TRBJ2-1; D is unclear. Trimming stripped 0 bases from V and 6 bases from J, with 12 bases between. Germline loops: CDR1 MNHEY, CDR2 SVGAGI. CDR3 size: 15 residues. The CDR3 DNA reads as TGTGCCAGCAGTTACTCGCACGGTACGGGCAATGAGCAGTTCTTC. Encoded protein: CASSYSHGTGNEQFF.

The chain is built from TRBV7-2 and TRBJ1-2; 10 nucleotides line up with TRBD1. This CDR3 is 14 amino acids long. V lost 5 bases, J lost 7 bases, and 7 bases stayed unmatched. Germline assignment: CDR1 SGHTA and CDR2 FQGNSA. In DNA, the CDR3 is TGTGCCAGCAGCCTGCGACAGGGGGCGAGTGGCTACACCTTC. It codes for CASSLRQGASGYTF.

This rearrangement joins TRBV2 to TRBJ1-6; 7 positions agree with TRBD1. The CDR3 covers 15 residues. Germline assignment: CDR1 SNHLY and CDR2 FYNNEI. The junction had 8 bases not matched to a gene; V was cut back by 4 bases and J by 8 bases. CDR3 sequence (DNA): TGTGCCAGCAGTGGACGACAGGGTCGACATTCACCCCTCCACTTT. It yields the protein CASSGRQGRHSPLHF.

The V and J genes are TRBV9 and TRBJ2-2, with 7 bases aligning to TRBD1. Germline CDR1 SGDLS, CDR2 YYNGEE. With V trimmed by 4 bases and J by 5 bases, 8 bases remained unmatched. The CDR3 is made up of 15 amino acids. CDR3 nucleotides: TGTGCCAGCAGCCCTCGGGACAGCTCAACCGGGGAGCTGTTTTTT. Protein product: CASSPRDSSTGELFF.

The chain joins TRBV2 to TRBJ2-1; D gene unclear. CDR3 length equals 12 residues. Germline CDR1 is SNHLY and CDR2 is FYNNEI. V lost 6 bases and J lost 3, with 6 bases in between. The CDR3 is CASRVGYNEQFF. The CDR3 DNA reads TGTGCCAGCAGAGTCGGCTACAATGAGCAGTTCTTC.

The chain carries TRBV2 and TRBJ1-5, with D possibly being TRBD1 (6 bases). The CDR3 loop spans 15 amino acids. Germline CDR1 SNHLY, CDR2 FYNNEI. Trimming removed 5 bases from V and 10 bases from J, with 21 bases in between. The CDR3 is CASSQRTAQRNPQHF. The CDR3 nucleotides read TGTGCCAGCAGTCAGCGGACAGCCCAGCGGAATCCCCAGCATTTT.

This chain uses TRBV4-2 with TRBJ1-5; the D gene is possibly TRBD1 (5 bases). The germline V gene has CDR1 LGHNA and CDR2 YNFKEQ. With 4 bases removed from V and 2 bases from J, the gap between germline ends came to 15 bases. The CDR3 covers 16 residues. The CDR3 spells CASSPGVTYGNQPQHF. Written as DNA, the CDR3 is TGTGCCAGCAGCCCGGGGGTCACTTATGGCAATCAGCCCCAGCATTTT.

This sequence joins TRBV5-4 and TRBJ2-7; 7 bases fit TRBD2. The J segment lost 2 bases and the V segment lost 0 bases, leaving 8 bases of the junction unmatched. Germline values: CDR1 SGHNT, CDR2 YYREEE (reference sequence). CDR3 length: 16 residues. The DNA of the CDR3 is TGTGCCAGCAGCTTGGCCGGGGGAGCGGGAACCTACGAGCAGTACTTC. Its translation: CASSLAGGAGTYEQYF.

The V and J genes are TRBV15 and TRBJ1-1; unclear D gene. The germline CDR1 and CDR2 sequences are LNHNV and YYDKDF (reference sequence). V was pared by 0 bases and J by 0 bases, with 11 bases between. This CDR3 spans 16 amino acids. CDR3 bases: TGTGCCACCAGCAGAGATCCGAGGGCCATGAACACTGAAGCTTTCTTT. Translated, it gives CATSRDPRAMNTEAFF.

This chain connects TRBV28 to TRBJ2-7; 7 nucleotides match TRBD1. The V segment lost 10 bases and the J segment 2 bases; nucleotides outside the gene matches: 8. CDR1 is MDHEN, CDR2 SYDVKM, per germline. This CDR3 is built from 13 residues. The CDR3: CATSEGATYEQYF. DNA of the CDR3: TGTGCCACCTCAGAGGGGGCTACCTACGAGCAGTACTTC. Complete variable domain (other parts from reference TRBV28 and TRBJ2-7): DVKVTQSSRYLVKRTGEKVFLECVQDMDHENMFWYRQDPGLGLRLIYFSYDVKMKEKGDIPEGYSVSREKKERFSLILESASTNQTSMYLCATSEGATYEQYFGPGTRLTVT.

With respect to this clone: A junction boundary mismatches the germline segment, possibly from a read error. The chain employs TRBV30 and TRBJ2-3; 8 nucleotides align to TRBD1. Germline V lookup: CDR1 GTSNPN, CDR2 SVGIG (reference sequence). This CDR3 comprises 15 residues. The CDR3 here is CAWSDNSGGTDTQYF. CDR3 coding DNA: TGTGCCTGGAGTGACAACTCAGGGGGCACGGATACGCAGTATTTT.

The CDR3 here is CASNTWEADEQFF. CDR3 sequence (DNA): TGTGCCAGCAACACATGGGAGGCTGATGAGCAGTTCTTC. The V call is TRBV5-6, the J call TRBJ2-1, with D perhaps matching TRBD2 (6 bases). Trimming pared 6 bases from V and 8 bases from J, leaving 15 bases between. The CDR3 runs to 13 residues. CDR1 and CDR2 from the germline V gene are SGHDT and YYEEEE.

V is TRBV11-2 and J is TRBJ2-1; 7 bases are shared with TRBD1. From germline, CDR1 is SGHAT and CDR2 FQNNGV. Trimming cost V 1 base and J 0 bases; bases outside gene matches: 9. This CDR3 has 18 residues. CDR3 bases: TGTGCCAGCAGCTTAGGCCGAAAGACAGGGAGCTCCTACAATGAGCAGTTCTTC. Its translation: CASSLGRKTGSSYNEQFF.

CDR3 bases: TGTGCCAGCAGTCCCCTCCGGACAAAGGACACTGAAGCTTTCTTT. Translation gives CASSPLRTKDTEAFF. V is TRBV6-1 and J is TRBJ1-1, with D tentatively TRBD1 (5 bases). CDR3 size: 15 residues. Germline lookup yields CDR1 MNHNS and CDR2 SASEGT. The V and J ends lost 5 bases and 3 bases respectively, with 16 bases between them.

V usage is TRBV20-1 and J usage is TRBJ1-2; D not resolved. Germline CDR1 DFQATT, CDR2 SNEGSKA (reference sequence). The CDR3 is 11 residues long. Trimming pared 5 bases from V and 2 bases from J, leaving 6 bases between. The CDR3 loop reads CSAAVNYGYTF. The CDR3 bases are TGCAGTGCTGCAGTAAACTATGGCTACACCTTC.

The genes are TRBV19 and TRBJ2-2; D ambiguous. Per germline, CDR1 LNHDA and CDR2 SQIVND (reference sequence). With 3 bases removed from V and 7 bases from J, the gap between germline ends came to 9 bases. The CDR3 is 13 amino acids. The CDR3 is CASSIRFGGELFF. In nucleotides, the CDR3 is TGTGCCAGTAGTATTAGATTTGGCGGGGAGCTGTTTTTT.

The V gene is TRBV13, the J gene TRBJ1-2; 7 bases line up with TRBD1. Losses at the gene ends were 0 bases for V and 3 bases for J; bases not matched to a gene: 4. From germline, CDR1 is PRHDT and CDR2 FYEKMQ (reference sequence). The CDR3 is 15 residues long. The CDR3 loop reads CASSLGTGTDYGYTF. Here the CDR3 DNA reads TGTGCCAGCAGCTTAGGGACAGGGACGGACTATGGCTACACCTTC.

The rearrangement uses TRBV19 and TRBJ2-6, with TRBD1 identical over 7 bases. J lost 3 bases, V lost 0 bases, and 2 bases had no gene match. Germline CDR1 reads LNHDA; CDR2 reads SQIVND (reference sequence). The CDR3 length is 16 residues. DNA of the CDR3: TGTGCCAGTAGTATAGAAGGGGGCCTTGGGGCCAACGTCCTGACTTTC. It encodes CASSIEGGLGANVLTF.

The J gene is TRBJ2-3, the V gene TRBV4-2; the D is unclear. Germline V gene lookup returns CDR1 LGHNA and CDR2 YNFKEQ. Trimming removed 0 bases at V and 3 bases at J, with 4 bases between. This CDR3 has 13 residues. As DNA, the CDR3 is TGTGCCAGCAGCCAAGACTTAACAGATACGCAGTATTTT. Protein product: CASSQDLTDTQYF.

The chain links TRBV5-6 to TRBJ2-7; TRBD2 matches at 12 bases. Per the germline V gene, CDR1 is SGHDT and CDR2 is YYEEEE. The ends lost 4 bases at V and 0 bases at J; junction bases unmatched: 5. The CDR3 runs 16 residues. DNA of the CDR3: TGTGCCAGCAGCCAAGGACTAGCGGGGACCTCCTACGAGCAGTACTTC. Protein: CASSQGLAGTSYEQYF.

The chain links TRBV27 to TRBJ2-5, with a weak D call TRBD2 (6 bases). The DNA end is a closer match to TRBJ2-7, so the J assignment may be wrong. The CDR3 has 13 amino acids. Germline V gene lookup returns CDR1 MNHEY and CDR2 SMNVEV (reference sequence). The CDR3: CASSLAGHGEQYF. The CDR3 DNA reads TGTGCCAGCAGTTTAGCGGGGCACGGCGAGCAGTACTTC.